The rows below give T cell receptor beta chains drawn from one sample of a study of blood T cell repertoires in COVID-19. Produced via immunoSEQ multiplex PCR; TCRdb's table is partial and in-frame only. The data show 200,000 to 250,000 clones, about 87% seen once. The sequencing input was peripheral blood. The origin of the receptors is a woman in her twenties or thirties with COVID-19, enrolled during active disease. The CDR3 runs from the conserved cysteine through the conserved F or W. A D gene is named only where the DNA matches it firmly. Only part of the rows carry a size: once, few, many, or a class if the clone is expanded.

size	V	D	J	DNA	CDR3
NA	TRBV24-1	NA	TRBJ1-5	TGTGCCACCAGTGATTCGAGGCACCAGAGCAATCAGCCCCAGCATTTT	CATSDSRHQSNQPQHF
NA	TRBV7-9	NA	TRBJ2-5	TGTGCCAGCAGCAAGGACAGTTTAATCCAAGAGACCCAGTACTTC	CASSKDSLIQETQYF
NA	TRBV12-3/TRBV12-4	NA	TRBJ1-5	TGTGCCAGCAGTCCCCAGACGGGTCAGCCCCAGCATTTT	CASSPQTGQPQHF
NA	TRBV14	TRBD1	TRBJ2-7	TGTGCCAGCAGCCCGGGACAGCCCAGTTTATACGAGCAGTACTTC	CASSPGQPSLYEQYF
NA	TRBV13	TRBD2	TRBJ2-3	TGTGCCAGCAGCTCGGACCCGACTAGCGGGGGGGTCCGTAGCACAGATACGCAGTATTTT	CASSSDPTSGGVRSTDTQYF
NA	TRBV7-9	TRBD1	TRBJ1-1	TGTGCCAGCAGCTTAGCCGGGACAGGGGGCAGAATGTCCGACACTGAAGCTTTCTTT	CASSLAGTGGRMSDTEAFF
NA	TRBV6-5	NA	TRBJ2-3	TGTGCCAGCAGTTACCCGGGGGTGAACAGCGGGGATACGCAGTATTTT	CASSYPGVNSGDTQYF
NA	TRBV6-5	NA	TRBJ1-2	TGTGCCAGCAGCGACAGGTTACTGGGCTACACCTTC	CASSDRLLGYTF
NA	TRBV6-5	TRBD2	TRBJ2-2	TGTGCCAGCAGTTACTTCGCGGGAGGGGGCACCGGGGAGCTGTTTTTT	CASSYFAGGGTGELFF
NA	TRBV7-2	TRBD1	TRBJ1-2	TGTGCCAGCAGCTTAAAGGGGGCGGGAGGCTACACCTTC	CASSLKGAGGYTF
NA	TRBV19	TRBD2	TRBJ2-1	TGTGCCAGTAGGACTCCGGGACTAGCTACGCTAGAGCAGTTCTTC	CASRTPGLATLEQFF
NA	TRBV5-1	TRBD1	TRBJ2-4	TGCGCCAGCAGCCCAAGGACAGGGAACAACATTCAGTACTTC	CASSPRTGNNIQYF
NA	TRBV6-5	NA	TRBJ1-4	TGTGCCAGCAGGAATATGGAGGGTGAAAAACTGTTTTTT	CASRNMEGEKLFF
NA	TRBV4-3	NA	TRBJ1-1	TGCGCCAGCAGCCAAGACGCGATTCTGAACACTGAAGCTTTCTTT	CASSQDAILNTEAFF
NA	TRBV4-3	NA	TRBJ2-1	TGCGCCAGCAGCCAAGGTCTCGTCCCCTACAATGAGCAGTTCTTC	CASSQGLVPYNEQFF
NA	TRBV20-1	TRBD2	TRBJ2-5	TGCAGTGCTAGTCCCCCAGGACTAGCGGGAGAGACCCAGTACTTC	CSASPPGLAGETQYF
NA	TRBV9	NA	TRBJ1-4	TGTGCCAGCACCGACCCGGCTGTAAAGGCCAGGTTGGCTAATGAAAAACTGTTTTTT	CASTDPAVKARLANEKLFF
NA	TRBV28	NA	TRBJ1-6	TGTGCCAGCGGTCCAGGGTGGGGTTCACCCCTCCACTTT	CASGPGWGSPLHF
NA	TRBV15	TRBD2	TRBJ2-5	TGTGCCACCAGCAGAGATCCCAGGGAGGGGGAGACCCAGTACTTC	CATSRDPREGETQYF
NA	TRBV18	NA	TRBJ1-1	TGTGCCAGCTCACCCGACAGGTTGAACACTGAAGCTTTCTTT	CASSPDRLNTEAFF
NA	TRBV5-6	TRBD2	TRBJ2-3	TGTGCCAGCAGGCAGAGCGGGGGGGGCACAGATACGCAGTATTTT	CASRQSGGGTDTQYF
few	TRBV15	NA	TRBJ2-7	TGTGCCACCAGCAGAGACCGCCGGGACACCACATCTGGGCCCTACGAGCAGTACTTC	CATSRDRRDTTSGPYEQYF
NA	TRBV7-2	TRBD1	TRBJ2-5	TGTGCCAGCAGCTTAGGGGGGACAGGGTCCCAAGAGACCCAGTACTTC	CASSLGGTGSQETQYF
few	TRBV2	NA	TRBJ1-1	TGTGCCAGCAGTGTAGGGGGCACTGAAGCTTTCTTT	CASSVGGTEAFF
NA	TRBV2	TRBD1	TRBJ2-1	TGTGCCAGCAGACCCCGAAGACAGGGGGCTAAGGATGAGCAGTTCTTC	CASRPRRQGAKDEQFF
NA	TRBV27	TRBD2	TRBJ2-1	TGTGCCAGCAGTCCACCCCCTGGGGGGGTTTACAATGAGCAGTTCTTC	CASSPPPGGVYNEQFF
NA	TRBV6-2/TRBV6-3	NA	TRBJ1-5	TGTGCCAGCAGTTACTCCGGGCGGGCCCAGCATTTT	CASSYSGRAQHF
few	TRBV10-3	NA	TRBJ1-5	TGTGCCACCCGGACAGTAGAGTATCAGCCCCAGCATTTT	CATRTVEYQPQHF
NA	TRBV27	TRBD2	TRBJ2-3	TGTGCCAGCAGTTTTGGGGGGGCTAGCGGGAGCTTTACAGATACGCAGTATTTT	CASSFGGASGSFTDTQYF
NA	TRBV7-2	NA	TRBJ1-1	TGTGCCAGCAGCTTAGAGCTGATCGGGCAGGGAGGCACTGAAGCTTTCTTT	CASSLELIGQGGTEAFF
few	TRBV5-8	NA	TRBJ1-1	TGTGCCAGCAGCTTTCTGAGTTCGGTTACTGAAGCTTTCTTT	CASSFLSSVTEAFF
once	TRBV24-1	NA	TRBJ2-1	TGTGCCACCAGTGAAGCGGGTAGATACAATGAGCAGTTCTTC	CATSEAGRYNEQFF
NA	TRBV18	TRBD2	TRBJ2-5	TGTGCCAGCTCACCACCTCCGGGACTAGCGGGGGGGCCTGATGGGCAAGAGACCCAGTACTTC	CASSPPPGLAGGPDGQETQYF
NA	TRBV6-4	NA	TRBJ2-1	TGTGCCAGCAGCATACAGGCTTACAATGAGCAGTTCTTC	CASSIQAYNEQFF
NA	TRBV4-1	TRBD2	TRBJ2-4	TGCGCCAGCAGCAACCTCGGGACTAGCGGAAAAAACATTCAGTACTTC	CASSNLGTSGKNIQYF
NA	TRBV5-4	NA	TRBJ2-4	TGTGCCAGCAGCTTGGACAGGAACATTCAGTACTTC	CASSLDRNIQYF
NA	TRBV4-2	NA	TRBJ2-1	TGTGCCAGCAGCCAAGAACTCGGGGGCTCCTACAATGAGCAGTTCTTC	CASSQELGGSYNEQFF
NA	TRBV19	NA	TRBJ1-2	TGTGCCAGTAGTCGTGGGATACAGGGCGGTGGCTACACCTTC	CASSRGIQGGGYTF
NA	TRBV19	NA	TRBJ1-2	TGTGCCAGTAGTATGAGTTTGGTCCTACTGCATGGCTACACCTTC	CASSMSLVLLHGYTF
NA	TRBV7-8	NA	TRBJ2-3	TGTGCCAGCAGCATCCCGGGAGCCCTCACAGATACGCAGTATTTT	CASSIPGALTDTQYF
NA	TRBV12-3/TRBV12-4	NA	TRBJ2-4	TGTGCCAGCAGTTTTGGGCAGATTGACATTCAGTACTTC	CASSFGQIDIQYF
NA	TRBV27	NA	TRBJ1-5	TGTGCCAGCAGTGGCGGGCCCGATCAGCCCCAGCATTTT	CASSGGPDQPQHF
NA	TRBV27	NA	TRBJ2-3	TGTGCCAGCAGCCTTTCTAAGAGGACAGATACGCAGTATTTT	CASSLSKRTDTQYF
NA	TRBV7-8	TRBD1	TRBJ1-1	TGTGCCAGCAGCTTTAGGGACAGCCTGATGAACACTGAAGCTTTCTTT	CASSFRDSLMNTEAFF
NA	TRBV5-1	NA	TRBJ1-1	TGCGCCAGCATTAAAGGCGCAGGGCGGAACACTGAAGCTTTCTTT	CASIKGAGRNTEAFF
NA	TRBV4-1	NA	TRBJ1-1	TGCGCCAGCAGCCAGCCAATTTCGGACAGAGGAACTGAAGCTTTCTTT	CASSQPISDRGTEAFF
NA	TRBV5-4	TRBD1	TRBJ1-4	TGTGCCAGCAGCCTCACAGGGGGCCCTAATGAAAAACTGTTTTTT	CASSLTGGPNEKLFF
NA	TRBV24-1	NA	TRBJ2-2	TGTGCCACCAGTGATTCAGGGTTGTCGGACACCGGGGAGCTGTTTTTT	CATSDSGLSDTGELFF
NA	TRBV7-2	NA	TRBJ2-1	TGTGCCAGCAGCTTAGCGTCTAGCGCCTACAATGAGCAGTTCTTC	CASSLASSAYNEQFF
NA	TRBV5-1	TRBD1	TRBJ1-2	TGCGCCAGCAGCTTGCGAATTACAGGGGGCTATGGCTACACCTTC	CASSLRITGGYGYTF
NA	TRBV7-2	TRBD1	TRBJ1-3	TGTGCCAGCAGCTCCACCCGACTCGACAGGGAAACTGGAAACACCATATATTTT	CASSSTRLDRETGNTIYF